Below, 27 T cell receptor beta chains from the same sample are listed, as sequenced in a study of response to subunit inactivated influenza vaccine. TCRdb passed the RT-PCR reads through MiXCR, listing each CDR3 protein once. The table has roughly 500,000 distinct CDR3 sequences, about 15% seen once; the top ten hold about 3%. Source: CD4+ T cells sorted from PBMCs, taken less than 25 months after vaccination. All receptors come from a man in his fifties or sixties who received an inactivated influenza vaccine.

This clonotype was seen a few times. The chain joins TRBV9 to TRBJ2-2; TRBD2 might be the D (5 bases). Trimming removed 2 bases at V and 0 bases at J, with 8 bases between. This CDR3 has 15 amino acids. The germline V gene has CDR1 SGDLS and CDR2 YYNGEE. This CDR3 is CASSVGKSNTGELFF. The CDR3 region has the DNA TGTGCCAGCAGCGTCGGGAAGTCGAACACCGGGGAGCTGTTTTTT.

This clonotype came up many times. This sequence joins TRBV20-1 and TRBJ2-7; D is unresolved. CDR1 and CDR2 (germline): DFQATT, SNEGSKA (reference sequence). The V gene lost 6 bases and the J gene lost 0 bases, with 18 bases spanning the gap. CDR3 size: 15 residues. Here the CDR3 reads CSAPEMTSLSYEQYF. The CDR3, as DNA: TGCAGTGCCCCGGAGATGACTTCCCTCTCCTACGAGCAGTACTTC.

V gene TRBV25-1 combines with J gene TRBJ2-5; the D is unclear. The germline CDR1 and CDR2 sequences are MGHDK and SYGVNS. Trimming took off 2 bases at V and 7 bases at J, with 11 bases between the two ends. The CDR3 loop spans 13 amino acids. The CDR3 here is CASSEGPRGTQYF. CDR3 nucleotide sequence: TGTGCCAGCAGTGAAGGTCCGAGAGGGACCCAGTACTTC.

This clonotype was recorded a few times. This rearrangement joins TRBV20-1 to TRBJ2-5; D is possibly TRBD1 (6 bases). Germline assignment: CDR1 DFQATT and CDR2 SNEGSKA (reference sequence). The CDR3 covers 14 residues. The V and J ends lost 0 bases and 2 bases respectively, with 10 bases between them. The CDR3 loop reads CSAREGHPQETQYF. In DNA form, the CDR3 reads TGCAGTGCTAGAGAGGGACACCCACAAGAGACCCAGTACTTC.

This clonotype came up a few times. The chain uses TRBV12-3 or TRBV12-4 and TRBJ1-1, with no clear D. The CDR3 loop spans 14 amino acids. V lost 1 base to trimming and J lost 3 bases, with 9 bases between them. The CDR3 loop reads CASSLEGGYTEAFF. In DNA, the CDR3 is TGTGCCAGCAGTTTAGAGGGCGGGTACACTGAAGCTTTCTTT.

J is TRBJ2-1 and V is TRBV27; D call uncertain. CDR3 length: 15 amino acids. Germline CDR1 and CDR2: MNHEY and SMNVEV (reference sequence). Trimming shortened V by 6 bases and J by 7 bases, and 19 bases separated the two germline ends. In DNA, the CDR3 is TGTGCCAGCAGGTGGTCATCCCGGCCTTGGAATGAGCAGTTCTTC. Its translation is CASRWSSRPWNEQFF.

The rearrangement joins TRBV20-1 to TRBJ2-5, with 10 bases identical to TRBD1. Germline lookup yields CDR1 DFQATT and CDR2 SNEGSKA (reference sequence). CDR3 length: 13 residues. The CDR3 here is CSGTGVSRETQYF. The CDR3 DNA reads TGCAGCGGGACAGGGGTCTCCAGGGAGACCCAGTACTTC.

The gene calls are TRBV6-2 or TRBV6-3 and TRBJ2-7; 12 bases fit TRBD2. CDR3 length: 16 amino acids. V lost 4 bases, J lost 0 bases, and 4 bases stayed unmatched. The germline CDR1 and CDR2 sequences are MNHEY and SVGEGT. The CDR3 loop reads CASSWTSGTSSYEQYF. In nucleotides, the CDR3 is TGTGCCAGCAGTTGGACTAGCGGGACGAGCTCCTACGAGCAGTACTTC.

This clonotype was seen a handful of times. The chain uses TRBV15 and TRBJ2-1; D remains unclear. Trimming stripped 4 bases from V and 4 bases from J, with 11 bases between. CDR3 length: 14 residues. CDR1 is LNHNV, CDR2 YYDKDF, per germline (reference sequence). This CDR3 reads CATSMAGSYNEQFF. The CDR3, as DNA: TGTGCCACCAGCATGGCAGGTTCGTACAATGAGCAGTTCTTC.

J is TRBJ2-2 and V is TRBV28; TRBD1 matches at 7 bases. This CDR3 is built from 15 residues. In germline, CDR1 is MDHEN, CDR2 SYDVKM. J lost 4 bases, V lost 4 bases, and 6 bases had no gene match. The CDR3 protein is CASSSTGAGTGELFF. The CDR3 nucleotides read TGTGCCAGCAGTTCAACAGGGGCGGGCACCGGGGAGCTGTTTTTT.

The V gene is TRBV7-2, the J gene TRBJ2-1, with 13 bases lining up with TRBD2. The V and J ends lost 2 bases and 6 bases, in that order; junction bases with no gene match: 4. Germline V gene lookup returns CDR1 SGHTA and CDR2 FQGNSA. The CDR3 contains 16 residues. The CDR3 sequence is CASSLRLAGGSNEQFF. The CDR3 bases are TGTGCCAGCAGCTTAAGACTAGCGGGGGGAAGCAATGAGCAGTTCTTC.

The gene calls are TRBV5-1 and TRBJ1-1, with TRBD1 as a possible D gene (5 bases). Germline lookup yields CDR1 SGHRS and CDR2 YFSETQ. V gave up 4 bases and J gave up 12 bases, with 16 bases separating them. CDR3 length: 12 amino acids. The CDR3 spells CASSPGGTFPFF. In DNA form, the CDR3 reads TGCGCCAGCAGCCCAGGCGGGACTTTTCCTTTCTTT.

This clonotype was observed many times. This chain joins TRBV5-1 and TRBJ1-5; no clear D. The CDR3 has 14 residues. The germline gives CDR1 SGHRS, CDR2 YFSETQ. Trimming cost V 2 bases and J 2 bases, with 8 bases left between them. The CDR3 spells CASSFDSGNQPQHF. Here the CDR3 DNA reads TGCGCCAGCAGCTTCGACTCGGGCAATCAGCCCCAGCATTTT.

A few counts support this clonotype. The chain uses TRBV2 and TRBJ1-2; no firm D call. Germline assignment: CDR1 SNHLY and CDR2 FYNNEI. This CDR3 has 15 residues. Trimming took 6 bases from V and 3 from J, leaving 17 bases between them. The CDR3 here is CASRTTGFMDYGYTF. CDR3 DNA: TGTGCCAGCAGGACAACGGGATTCATGGACTATGGCTACACCTTC.

The table lists this clonotype with many counts. This rearrangement joins TRBV12-3 or TRBV12-4 to TRBJ1-5; D might be TRBD1 (5 bases). The ends were cut back, 2 bases at V and 9 bases at J, with 8 bases in the middle. The CDR3 runs 12 residues. CDR3 amino acids: CASSLTRGPQHF. The CDR3 DNA is TGTGCCAGCAGTTTAACGAGGGGGCCCCAGCATTTT.

This clonotype was counted between two and nine times. This rearrangement joins TRBV3-1 to TRBJ1-4; 7 bases line up with TRBD1. Germline-derived CDR1 and CDR2 are LGHDT and YNNKEL (reference sequence). The CDR3 totals 17 residues. Trimming cost V 0 bases and J 5 bases; bases outside gene matches: 9. CDR3 sequence reads: CASSQELEGQRNEKLFF. The CDR3 coding sequence is TGTGCCAGCAGCCAAGAATTGGAGGGACAGAGGAATGAAAAACTGTTTTTT. Variable domain in full (rest from reference TRBV3-1 and TRBJ1-4): DTAVSQTPKYLVTQMGNDKSIKCEQNLGHDTMYWYKQDSKKFLKIMFSYNNKELIINETVPNRFSPKSPDKAHLNLHINSLELGDSAVYFCASSQELEGQRNEKLFFGSGTQLSVL.

This clonotype was detected many times. CDR3 sequence (DNA): TGCAGCGTGGGGGGACTAGCGGGAAATGAGCAGTTCTTC. It translates to CSVGGLAGNEQFF. The V and J genes are TRBV29-1 and TRBJ2-1; 13 nucleotides line up with TRBD2. The germline CDR1 and CDR2 sequences are SQVTM and ANQGSEA. Germline trimming cut 6 bases from V and 7 bases from J; bases unmatched to any gene: 3. This CDR3 is built from 13 residues.

This clonotype was seen at least ten times. This chain links TRBV4-3 with TRBJ2-2; D gene uncertain. The V gene lost 0 bases and the J gene lost 7 bases, with 6 bases spanning the gap. This CDR3 is built from 13 residues. Germline V CDR1 and CDR2: LGHNA, YSLEER. CDR3 loop: CASSQDKGGELFF. Written as DNA, the CDR3 is TGCGCCAGCAGCCAAGATAAAGGCGGGGAGCTGTTTTTT.

The V and J genes are TRBV5-1 and TRBJ2-1; a weak D match, TRBD1 (6 bases). CDR1 is SGHRS and CDR2 is YFSETQ in the germline V gene. V lost 4 bases, J lost 6 bases, and 17 bases lay in between. The CDR3 sequence is 15 residues long. The CDR3 sequence: CASSPSAGAVNEQFF. In DNA, the CDR3 is TGCGCCAGCAGCCCCTCGGCAGGGGCCGTCAATGAGCAGTTCTTC. Looking up the rest from reference TRBV5-1 and TRBJ2-1 gives the full variable domain: KAGVTQTPRYLIKTRGQQVTLSCSPISGHRSVSWYQQTPGQGLQFLFEYFSETQRNKGNFPGRFSGRQFSNSRSEMNVSTLELGDSALYLCASSPSAGAVNEQFFGPGTRLTVL.

This clonotype has a handful of counts. Here the CDR3 reads CASSSGTGNGETQYF. CDR3 DNA: TGTGCCAGCAGCTCAGGGACAGGGAATGGGGAGACCCAGTACTTC. The V and J genes are TRBV3-1 and TRBJ2-5; 9 nucleotides match TRBD1. J gave up 5 bases and V 5 bases, and 9 bases lay outside the gene matches. Germline V lookup: CDR1 LGHDT, CDR2 YNNKEL (reference sequence). This CDR3 contains 15 residues.

This clonotype has just a few counts. The chain recombines TRBV12-3 or TRBV12-4 with TRBJ2-2; the match to TRBD1 covers 10 bases. The CDR3 length is 16 residues. With V trimmed by 7 bases and J by 5 bases, 10 bases remained unmatched. Written as DNA, the CDR3 is TGTGCCAGCACCTATCAATGGACAGGGGGTACCGGGGAGCTGTTTTTT. Amino acid sequence: CASTYQWTGGTGELFF.

The V call is TRBV4-2, the J call TRBJ2-7; D is possibly TRBD2 (5 bases). Germline V gene lookup returns CDR1 LGHNA and CDR2 YNFKEQ. The CDR3 consists of 16 residues. V gave up 6 bases and J gave up 4 bases, with 22 bases separating them. This CDR3 reads CASRPRTGQGSYEQYF. The DNA of the CDR3 is TGTGCCAGCAGACCAAGAACTGGCCAAGGGAGTTACGAGCAGTACTTC.

The chain employs TRBV11-2 and TRBJ2-7; D is ambiguous. The germline V gene encodes CDR1 SGHAT and CDR2 FQNNGV. Trimming shortened V by 5 bases and J by 9 bases, and 23 bases separated the two germline ends. The CDR3 is 15 amino acids. CDR3 protein: CASSDSRIPGVGQYF. The CDR3 DNA reads TGTGCCAGCAGCGATAGCCGCATCCCAGGCGTAGGGCAGTACTTC.

This clonotype was counted at least ten times. This chain links TRBV10-3 with TRBJ2-3; tentatively, D is TRBD1 or TRBD2 (5 bases each). This CDR3 comprises 12 residues. Trimming shortened V by 4 bases and J by 4 bases, and 6 bases separated the two germline ends. Germline CDR1 is ENHRY and CDR2 is SYGVKD. CDR3 amino acids: CAISVGADTQYF. The CDR3 nucleotides are TGTGCCATCAGTGTGGGGGCAGATACGCAGTATTTT.

This clonotype has more than one count but fewer than ten. The V and J genes are TRBV14 and TRBJ1-6, with a tentative D call TRBD1 (5 bases). CDR1 is SGHDN, CDR2 FVKESK, per germline. The CDR3 is 17 amino acids. Trimming removed 1 base from V and 5 bases from J, with 15 bases in between. CDR3 bases: TGTGCCAGCAGCCAAGGGCCCGGGGGTGACCATAATTCACCCCTCCACTTT. Its protein is CASSQGPGGDHNSPLHF.

The sample holds a few counts of this clonotype. The chain recombines TRBV28 with TRBJ2-7; 7 nucleotides line up with TRBD1. Germline-derived CDR1 and CDR2 are MDHEN and SYDVKM. The CDR3 extends over 14 amino acids. V lost 3 bases to trimming and J lost 3 bases; unmatched junction nucleotides: 5. CDR3 in amino acids: CASSFPDRNYEQYF. CDR3 DNA: TGTGCCAGCAGTTTCCCGGACAGGAACTACGAGCAGTACTTC.

This clonotype was counted a few times. The chain is built from TRBV10-3 and TRBJ2-7, with 9 nucleotides matching TRBD2. J was trimmed by 3 bases and V by 7 bases; bases with no gene match: 7. The CDR3 is 14 amino acids. Germline lookup yields CDR1 ENHRY and CDR2 SYGVKD. The CDR3, as DNA: TGTGCCATCATGGGGGTAGCGGGGGACTACGAGCAGTACTTC. Its protein product is CAIMGVAGDYEQYF.